This T cell receptor beta chain was recorded in a study of shared clonotypes between healthy human individuals. From germline, CDR1 is SEHNR and CDR2 FQNEAQ (reference sequence). V was pared by 4 bases and J by 7 bases, with 7 bases between. The length of the CDR3 is 11 residues. A few counts support this clone. Generated by immunoSEQ multiplex PCR, the TCRdb table keeps only in-frame clones and is missing some. The sample has approximately 720,000 clones, 55% to 75% seen once. The sequence derives from a young woman in good health. Material: memory CD4+ T cells sorted from blood. Subset noted: CD45RA-negative fraction. This chain uses TRBV7-9 with TRBJ1-2; possibly TRBD1 for D (6 bases). As DNA, the CDR3 is TGTGCCAGCAGCTCGACAGGTGGCTACACCTTC. This translates into CASSSTGGYTF.